The rows below give T cell receptor beta chains drawn from one sample of a study of blood T cell repertoires in COVID-19. Sequenced by immunoSEQ multiplex PCR; TCRdb stores in-frame clones only, minus some. The profile shows roughly 300,000 clones, 88% of them singletons. Sequencing was done on a sample of peripheral blood. These receptors came from a man aged 18-30 years with active or convalescent COVID-19. CDR3s leave out the opening cysteine and the closing phenylalanine or tryptophan.

TRBJ1-4,TRBV13,ASSSRRVNEKLF
TRBJ2-2,TRBV7-6,ASSYGRGDTGELF
TRBJ1-1,TRBV5-4,ASSPAVNTEAF
TRBJ2-7,TRBV5-3,ARSFISSEQY
TRBJ1-5,TRBV6-4,ASSETRNQPQH
TRBJ2-1,TRBV10-2,ASSGQGANEQF
TRBJ2-2,TRBV25-1,ASSQTGELF
TRBJ1-2,TRBV6-5,ASRGQVQGRDGYT
TRBJ2-5,TRBV2,ASSERTAKETQY
TRBJ1-2,TRBV9,ASSVRGADGYT
TRBJ1-1,TRBV6-1,ASSERPQVNTEAF
TRBJ2-1,TRBV11-3,ASSAAGGFNNEQF
TRBJ2-7,TRBV11-2,ASSLDFHFTYEQY
TRBJ2-7,TRBV2,ASSQGSIGEQY
TRBJ2-7,TRBV19,ASSSSPSGAYEQY
TRBJ1-2,TRBV5-6,ASSLVDRSNYGYT
TRBJ2-3,TRBV5-1,ASTTMGRADTDTQY
TRBJ2-5,TRBV5-1,ASSSTWGRETQY
TRBJ2-7,TRBV5-1,ASSPGLAGGNSYEQY
TRBJ1-2,TRBV2,ASSDQGGYGYT
TRBJ1-1,TRBV7-2,ASSLAQLMNTEAF
TRBJ1-3,TRBV10-3,AIRTTGGGNTIY
TRBJ1-2,TRBV5-1,ASSLETGRLDYGYT
TRBJ2-5,TRBV6-2/TRBV6-3,ASSYERGALQETQY
TRBJ2-3,TRBV7-2,ASGRRGQGTDTQY
TRBJ2-3,TRBV27,ASSSSGNTDTQY
TRBJ2-5,TRBV25-1,ASMGPPGLAGYETQY
TRBJ1-1,TRBV5-1,ATRLGQMNTEAF
TRBJ2-1,TRBV3-1/TRBV3-2,ASSQNGGASYNEQF
TRBJ1-2,TRBV2,ASTGYQGFDGYT
TRBJ2-3,TRBV7-6,ASSLGGGGSTDTQY
TRBJ2-1,TRBV5-4,ASSLGQGFDEQF
TRBJ2-7,TRBV19,ASTPTGFSYEQY
TRBJ1-2,TRBV4-2,ASSQGTLHYGYT
TRBJ1-2,TRBV5-4,ASSGGGVSEYGYT
TRBJ1-3,TRBV18,ASSTGSGNTIY
TRBJ2-1,TRBV9,ASSPRIVNNEQF
TRBJ2-5,TRBV29-1,SVDGQGGETQY
TRBJ1-1,TRBV13,ASTPGGGITEAF
TRBJ2-3,TRBV19,ASKRQARSDTQY
TRBJ2-7,TRBV5-4,ASSLGSASTYEQY
TRBJ1-4,TRBV23-1,ASSQSFQDRGLDNEKLF
TRBJ1-1,TRBV4-3,ASSHSTGTPREAF